This TCR beta chain was sequenced in a study of chemoradiotherapy in HPV16-positive cancers. The overall study: Candidate HPV-specific clones and shared TCR motifs came from a couple of HPV16-positive patients.

Samples were taken several times over chemoradiotherapy. As for this clone: The antigen is not known.

Repertoires were generated with immunoSEQ multiplex PCR, while TCRdb's copy carries only in-frame clones and drops some. The sample lists about 860 clones; roughly 94% were seen once. This CDR3 has 14 residues. Germline V gene lookup returns CDR1 ENHRY and CDR2 SYGVKD. The germline V and J ends were trimmed by 10 bases and 1 base, with 16 bases remaining between them. Study observations and caveats: For HPV16-positive patients, expanding HPV-responsive T cells associated with longer recurrence-free survival. HPV-specific T cells were functionally defined from only a couple of HPV16-positive patients.

This chain links TRBV10-3 with TRBJ1-1, with D possibly being TRBD1 (5 bases). This TCR derives from a human donor with HPV-associated anogenital cancer. The material sequenced was tumor tissue, taken from a patient who underwent chemoradiotherapy. The CDR3 region is CATAVGGANTEAFF. DNA of the CDR3: TGTGCCACCGCGGTGGGAGGGGCGAACACTGAAGCTTTCTTT.